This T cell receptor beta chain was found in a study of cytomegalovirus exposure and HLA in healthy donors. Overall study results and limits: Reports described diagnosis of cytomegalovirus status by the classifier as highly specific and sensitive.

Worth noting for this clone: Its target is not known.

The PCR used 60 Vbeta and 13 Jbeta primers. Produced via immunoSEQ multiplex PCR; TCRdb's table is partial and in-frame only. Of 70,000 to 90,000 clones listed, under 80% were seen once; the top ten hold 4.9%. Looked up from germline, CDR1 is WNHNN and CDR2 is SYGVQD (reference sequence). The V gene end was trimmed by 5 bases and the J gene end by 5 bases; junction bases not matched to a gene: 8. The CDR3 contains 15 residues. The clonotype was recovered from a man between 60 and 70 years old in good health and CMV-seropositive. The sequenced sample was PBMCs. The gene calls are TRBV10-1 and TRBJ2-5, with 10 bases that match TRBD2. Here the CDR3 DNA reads TGCGCCAGCAGTTCGAGCGGGGGGGTCGAGGAGACCCAGTACTTC. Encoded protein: CASSSSGGVEETQYF.